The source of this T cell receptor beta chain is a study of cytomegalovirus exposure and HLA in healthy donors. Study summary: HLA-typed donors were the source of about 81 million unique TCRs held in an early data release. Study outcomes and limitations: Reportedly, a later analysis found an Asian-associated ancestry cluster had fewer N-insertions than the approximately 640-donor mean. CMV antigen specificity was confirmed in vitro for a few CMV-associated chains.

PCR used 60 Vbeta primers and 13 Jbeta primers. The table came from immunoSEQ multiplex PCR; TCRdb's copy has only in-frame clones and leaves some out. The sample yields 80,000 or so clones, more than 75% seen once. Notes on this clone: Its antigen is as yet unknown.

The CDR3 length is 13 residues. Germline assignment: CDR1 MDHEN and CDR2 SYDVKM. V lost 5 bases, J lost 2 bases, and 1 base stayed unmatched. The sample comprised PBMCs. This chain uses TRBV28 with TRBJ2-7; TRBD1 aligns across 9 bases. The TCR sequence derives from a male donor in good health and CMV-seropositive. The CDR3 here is CASSRDRAYEQYF. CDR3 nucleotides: TGTGCCAGCAGTCGGGACAGGGCCTACGAGCAGTACTTC.